Sequencing of this T cell receptor beta chain was carried out in a study of cytomegalovirus exposure and HLA in healthy donors. Study-wide points: Testing in vitro showed a few CMV-associated chains specific for CMV antigens. Both high specificity and high sensitivity reportedly marked the classifier's diagnosis of cytomegalovirus status.

Libraries were prepared by immunoSEQ multiplex PCR; TCRdb keeps only in-frame clonotypes and omits some of them. The sample includes 70,000 to 80,000 clones, 94% of them seen just once. Regarding this clone: Antigen specificity is unknown.

The CDR3 extends over 14 amino acids. CDR1 is MDHEN and CDR2 is SYDVKM in the germline V gene. V lost 2 bases, J lost 4 bases, and 11 bases lay in between. This receptor was identified in a woman aged 18-35 years in good health and CMV-seropositive. The rearrangement joins TRBV28 to TRBJ1-2; D might be TRBD1 (6 bases). Input material: PBMCs. CDR3 DNA sequence: TGTGCCAGCAGTTTAGCGGGGGGCCCCTATGGCTACACCTTC. It is translated as CASSLAGGPYGYTF.